The T cell receptor (beta chain) described here comes from a study of spatial heterogeneity in lung cancer. This clonotype has at least ten counts. Each TCR cDNA molecule carried a unique molecular identifier. Each CDR3 protein gets one entry after TCRdb re-called the 5' RACE reads with MiXCR. The data show roughly 17,000 distinct CDR3 sequences, with about a tenth seen just once and about 40% held by the top ten. The CDR3 totals 19 residues. The V and J ends lost 1 base and 0 bases, in that order; junction bases with no gene match: 7. Germline-derived CDR1 and CDR2 are SEHNR and FQNEAQ (reference sequence). Noted time point: blood at routine non-recurrence follow-up after resection.

The chain has TRBV7-9 and TRBJ2-3; 13 bases map to TRBD2. The receptor was isolated from a female donor with early-stage non-small cell lung cancer. Sample: PBMCs, taken at follow-up. The CDR3 protein is CASSLDAGTSGTSTDTQYF. CDR3 nucleotides: TGTGCCAGCAGCTTAGACGCCGGGACTAGCGGGACTAGCACAGATACGCAGTATTTT.